These 17 T cell receptor beta chains were all obtained from the same sample, sequenced in a study of PD-L1 blockade in urothelial cancer. Repertoires were generated with immunoSEQ multiplex PCR, while TCRdb's copy carries only in-frame clones and drops some. The sample includes more than 80,000 clones, over 80% of them seen just once. The source was PBMCs, collected around atezolizumab (anti-PD-L1) treatment. The receptors were gathered from an older man with urothelial cancer.

The chain joins TRBV7-2 to TRBJ1-1; D perhaps matches TRBD1 (6 bases). The CDR3 consists of 15 residues. Germline CDR1 reads SGHTA; CDR2 reads FQGNSA. V lost 5 bases to trimming and J lost 1 base, with 14 bases between them. The CDR3 loop is CASSSQGHPNTEAFF. In nucleotides, the CDR3 is TGTGCCAGCAGCAGCCAGGGACACCCGAACACTGAAGCTTTCTTT.

By share, this clone counts as large. The chain combines TRBV2 with TRBJ1-2; perhaps TRBD1 as D (6 bases). Trimming removed 7 bases at V and 2 bases at J, with 8 bases between. Per the germline V gene, CDR1 is SNHLY and CDR2 is FYNNEI. CDR3 size: 12 residues. CDR3 in DNA: TGTGCCAGCATCGACAGGAACTATGGCTACACCTTC. Protein sequence: CASIDRNYGYTF.

This clone showed up just once. One junction end disagrees with the germline gene, perhaps due to a read error. Other DNA sequences in this sample translate to the same CDR3. The V and J genes are TRBV27 and TRBJ1-1; 8 bases match TRBD1. The CDR3 consists of 15 residues. The V gene's germline CDR1 is MNHEY and CDR2 SMNVEV (reference sequence). The CDR3 here is CASSKNRGGNTEAFF. The CDR3 DNA is TGTGCCAGCAGTAAGAACAGGGGGGGGAACACTGAGGCTTTCTTT.

This chain links TRBV5-8 with TRBJ1-2; 7 nucleotides agree with TRBD1. J was trimmed by 8 bases and V by 3 bases; bases with no gene match: 16. This CDR3 contains 16 residues. The germline CDR1 and CDR2 sequences are SGHTS and YDEGEE. The CDR3 loop reads CASSYRQGTAERGYTF. The CDR3 region has the DNA TGTGCCAGCAGCTACCGACAGGGCACAGCTGAACGAGGCTACACCTTC.

The chain has TRBV27 and TRBJ2-7, with D perhaps TRBD1 (6 bases). CDR1 is MNHEY and CDR2 is SMNVEV in the germline V gene (reference sequence). The V and J ends lost 6 bases and 1 base respectively, with 19 bases between them. This CDR3 is 16 amino acids long. This CDR3 reads CASSRDGQGNSYEQYF. CDR3 nucleotide sequence: TGTGCCAGCAGCCGCGATGGGCAGGGGAATTCCTACGAGCAGTACTTC.

This chain joins TRBV11-3 and TRBJ2-2, with D possibly being TRBD1 (6 bases). Trimming took off 8 bases at V and 6 bases at J, with 10 bases between the two ends. The CDR3 spans 12 residues. Germline loops: CDR1 SGHNT, CDR2 YENEEA. The CDR3 is CASRRGPGELFF. In DNA, the CDR3 is TGTGCCAGCCGCAGGGGTCCCGGGGAGCTGTTTTTT.

The DNA for the CDR3 is TGTGCCAGCAGCTTATCCACTAGGGGGAGACAAGAGACCCAGTACTTC. This sequence encodes CASSLSTRGRQETQYF. The rearrangement joins TRBV7-2 to TRBJ2-5, with a tentative D call TRBD1 (6 bases). The germline CDR1 and CDR2 sequences are SGHTA and FQGNSA. CDR3 length: 16 residues. V was clipped by 2 bases and J by 2 bases, with 15 bases between them. Combining the CDR3 with reference TRBV7-2 and TRBJ2-5 gives the whole variable domain GAGVSQSPSNKVTEKGKDVELRCDPISGHTALYWYRQSLGQGLEFLIYFQGNSAPDKSGLPSDRFSAERTGGSVSTLTIQRTQQEDSAVYLCASSLSTRGRQETQYFGPGTRLLVL.

V gene TRBV4-2 combines with J gene TRBJ1-5; 7 bases are shared with TRBD1. Germline values: CDR1 LGHNA, CDR2 YNFKEQ. The junction had 10 bases not matched to a gene; V was cut back by 0 bases and J by 11 bases. The CDR3 has 15 residues. CDR3 sequence reads: CASSQESGRQGAQHF. The CDR3, as DNA: TGTGCCAGCAGCCAAGAATCGGGGAGGCAGGGGGCCCAGCATTTT.

V usage is TRBV19 and J usage is TRBJ1-1, with D maybe TRBD1 (5 bases). Germline V gene lookup returns CDR1 LNHDA and CDR2 SQIVND (reference sequence). V lost 5 bases, J lost 6 bases, and 16 bases lay in between. The CDR3 has 14 amino acids. CDR3 bases: TGTGCCAGTAGTGCCGCGGGGCGAGGGGCTGAAGCTTTCTTT. Translated: CASSAAGRGAEAFF. Filled out from reference TRBV19 and TRBJ1-1, the complete variable domain reads DGGITQSPKYLFRKEGQNVTLSCEQNLNHDAMYWYRQDPGQGLRLIYYSQIVNDFQKGDIAEGYSVSREKKESFPLTVTSAQKNPTAFYLCASSAAGRGAEAFFGQGTRLTVV.

This clone appeared once. The chain has TRBV29-1 and TRBJ2-5, with 7 positions matching TRBD2. This CDR3 comprises 12 residues. Per the germline V gene, CDR1 is SQVTM and CDR2 is ANQGSEA. Germline trimming cut 6 bases from V and 5 bases from J; bases unmatched to any gene: 6. The DNA for the CDR3 is TGCAGCGTCCGAGCGGGGAGCGAGACCCAGTACTTC. The encoded protein is CSVRAGSETQYF.

This clone has just a few counts. The V gene is TRBV18, the J gene TRBJ1-1; D is possibly TRBD1 (5 bases). The CDR3 spans 14 residues. Looked up from germline, CDR1 is KGHSH and CDR2 is LQKENI. Deletions cut 2 bases from V and 2 bases from J, with 9 bases between. As DNA, the CDR3 is TGTGCCAGCTCACCAAAGACAGAAAACACTGAAGCTTTCTTT. This gives the protein CASSPKTENTEAFF.

V is TRBV6-1 and J is TRBJ2-7; maybe TRBD2 (7 bases). CDR3 length equals 16 residues. Germline V gene sequence: CDR1 MNHNS, CDR2 SASEGT. Trimming pared 3 bases from V and 0 bases from J, leaving 15 bases between. CDR3 sequence: CASSDPRGGVSYEQYF. The CDR3 nucleotides are TGTGCCAGCAGTGATCCAAGGGGGGGGGTCTCCTACGAGCAGTACTTC.

The J gene is TRBJ2-1, the V gene TRBV19; 14 bases are a match to TRBD2. This CDR3 spans 16 amino acids. After removal of 5 bases from V and 4 bases from J, the junction contained 4 bases not matched to a gene. The germline gives CDR1 LNHDA, CDR2 SQIVND (reference sequence). The CDR3 is CASSLGTSGGYNEQFF. For the CDR3, the DNA is TGTGCCAGTAGTCTAGGGACTAGCGGGGGTTACAATGAGCAGTTCTTC. The full variable domain, with the rest looked up from reference TRBV19 and TRBJ2-1, is DGGITQSPKYLFRKEGQNVTLSCEQNLNHDAMYWYRQDPGQGLRLIYYSQIVNDFQKGDIAEGYSVSREKKESFPLTVTSAQKNPTAFYLCASSLGTSGGYNEQFFGPGTRLTVL.

J is TRBJ1-2 and V is TRBV28, with unresolved D. Germline V gene lookup returns CDR1 MDHEN and CDR2 SYDVKM. Trimming left V 6 bases short and J 3 bases short, with 14 bases between. The CDR3 extends over 14 amino acids. This CDR3 reads CASRNARGDYGYTF. The CDR3 DNA follows: TGTGCCAGCAGAAACGCTCGGGGAGACTATGGCTACACCTTC.

The rearrangement links TRBV2 to TRBJ2-7, with no clear D. V shed 7 bases and J shed 3 bases, with 13 bases lying between them. The CDR3 extends over 13 amino acids. Germline CDR1 reads SNHLY; CDR2 reads FYNNEI. The CDR3 loop reads CASKIASDYEQYF. The DNA of the CDR3 is TGTGCCAGCAAAATCGCGTCCGACTACGAGCAGTACTTC.

The chain couples TRBV18 to TRBJ1-1; TRBD1 aligns across 7 bases. Germline CDR1 and CDR2: KGHSH and LQKENI. The CDR3 contains 16 residues. V lost 3 bases, J lost 4 bases, and 11 bases stayed unmatched. The CDR3 DNA is TGTGCCAGCTCACCGACAGGGCCCTCCATGGGCACTGAAGCTTTCTTT. It encodes CASSPTGPSMGTEAFF. Based on the CDR3 plus reference TRBV18 and TRBJ1-1, the full variable domain is NAGVMQNPRHLVRRRGQEARLRCSPMKGHSHVYWYRQLPEEGLKFMVYLQKENIIDESGMPKERFSAEFPKEGPSILRIQQVVRGDSAAYFCASSPTGPSMGTEAFFGQGTRLTVV.

There are a few counts of this clone. The chain is built from TRBV6-1 and TRBJ2-5; TRBD2 aligns across 7 bases. Per the germline V gene, CDR1 is MNHNS and CDR2 is SASEGT. CDR3 length: 13 residues. V was clipped by 7 bases and J by 4 bases; unmatched bases: 6. CDR3 DNA sequence: TGTGCCAGCATTTGGGGGGGTCGAGAGACCCAGTACTTC. Amino acid sequence: CASIWGGRETQYF.